What follows are 8 T cell receptor beta chains derived from one specimen sequenced in a study of blood T cell repertoires in COVID-19. Clones were sequenced by immunoSEQ multiplex PCR, and TCRdb holds only the in-frame ones, with some missing. Here the sample spans roughly 250,000 clones, over 65% being singletons. The sample consisted of peripheral blood. Every receptor here comes from a woman aged 80 or over with acute or convalescent COVID-19.

The chain joins TRBV4-2 to TRBJ2-1, with 12 positions matching TRBD2. Per the germline V gene, CDR1 is LGHNA and CDR2 is YNFKEQ. This CDR3 spans 18 amino acids. The V segment lost 4 bases and the J segment 1 base; nucleotides outside the gene matches: 8. This CDR3 is CASSPRTSGILSYNEQFF. CDR3 DNA: TGTGCCAGCAGCCCTCGGACTAGCGGGATCCTTTCCTACAATGAGCAGTTCTTC.

The rearrangement uses TRBV18 and TRBJ1-5; D perhaps matches TRBD1 (5 bases). Germline CDR1 and CDR2: KGHSH and LQKENI. CDR3 size: 16 residues. V was shortened by 2 bases and J by 3 bases, with 14 bases between the two germline ends. The CDR3 sequence is CASSPAGIGLNQPQHF. DNA of the CDR3: TGTGCCAGCTCACCAGCAGGGATAGGGCTCAATCAGCCCCAGCATTTT.

This clone was counted a few times. The chain couples TRBV28 to TRBJ2-5; D is unresolved. Germline-derived CDR1 and CDR2 are MDHEN and SYDVKM. The CDR3 spans 13 residues. V was clipped by 2 bases and J by 0 bases, with 4 bases between them. The CDR3 sequence is CASSLQYQETQYF. Here the CDR3 DNA reads TGTGCCAGCAGTTTACAGTACCAAGAGACCCAGTACTTC.

This rearrangement joins TRBV3-1 (or the pseudogene TRBV3-2) to TRBJ2-7; TRBD2 matches at 12 bases. CDR1 LGHDT and CDR2 YNNKEL come from the germline V gene (reference sequence). Trimming cost V 4 bases and J 7 bases; bases outside gene matches: 14. The CDR3 totals 17 residues. The CDR3 nucleotides read TGTGCCAGCAGCCCCCTAGCGGGGGGGCTGATCAGAGGAGAGCAGTACTTC. It specifies CASSPLAGGLIRGEQYF.

The V gene is TRBV24-1, the J gene TRBJ2-3, with a tentative D call TRBD1 (6 bases). Between the trimmed V and J ends, which lost 6 bases and 1 base, there was a span of 7 bases. The CDR3 is made up of 13 amino acids. Germline-derived CDR1 and CDR2 are KGHDR and SFDVKD. The CDR3 region is CATSRTGTDTQYF. The CDR3 DNA reads TGTGCCACCAGTAGGACAGGCACAGATACGCAGTATTTT.

V usage is TRBV21-1 and J usage is TRBJ1-2; whether TRBD1, the table's D call, matches the DNA was not checked. TRBV21-1 is recorded as a pseudogene. This CDR3 has 14 amino acids. For the CDR3, the DNA is TGTGCCAGCAGCAATGAGGGGGTGGGCTATGGCTACACCTTC. It yields the protein CASSNEGVGYGYTF.

This clone was seen a handful of times. V usage is TRBV6-2 or TRBV6-3 and J usage is TRBJ1-5, with 7 bases matching TRBD1. Germline V lookup: CDR1 MNHEY, CDR2 SVGEGT. The CDR3 length is 16 residues. Trimming removed 5 bases from V and 3 bases from J; junction bases left unmatched: 10. The CDR3 coding sequence is TGTGCCAGCAGTAAGGGGACAGTGACCCACAATCAGCCCCAGCATTTT. The encoded protein is CASSKGTVTHNQPQHF.

This chain uses TRBV4-1 with TRBJ1-1; D not certain. With 3 bases removed from V and 1 base from J, the gap between germline ends came to 9 bases. The CDR3 length is 14 residues. The germline CDR1 and CDR2 sequences are MGHRA and YSYEKL. This CDR3 reads CASSQAPGNTEAFF. CDR3 coding DNA: TGCGCCAGCAGCCAGGCTCCAGGGAACACTGAAGCTTTCTTT.